This T cell receptor beta chain was retrieved from a study of early T cells in non-severe SARS-CoV-2 infection. One entry per CDR3 protein results from TCRdb running MiXCR on the 5' RACE reads. Of 23,000 or so distinct CDR3 sequences in the sample, less than 5.5% were seen once. This clonotype was observed at least ten times. The CDR3 is 15 amino acids. Trimming took 0 bases from V and 7 from J, leaving 12 bases between them. Germline values: CDR1 KGHDR, CDR2 SFDVKD. This TCR derives from an adult who was a healthcare worker with PCR-confirmed SARS-CoV-2 infection or an uninfected control (not recorded which). This chain uses TRBV24-1 with TRBJ2-1; D is ambiguous. The sequenced sample consisted of whole blood. The CDR3 bases are TGTGCCACCAGTGATTTGAGTGAAGTTCGGAATGAGCAGTTCTTC. Residues: CATSDLSEVRNEQFF.